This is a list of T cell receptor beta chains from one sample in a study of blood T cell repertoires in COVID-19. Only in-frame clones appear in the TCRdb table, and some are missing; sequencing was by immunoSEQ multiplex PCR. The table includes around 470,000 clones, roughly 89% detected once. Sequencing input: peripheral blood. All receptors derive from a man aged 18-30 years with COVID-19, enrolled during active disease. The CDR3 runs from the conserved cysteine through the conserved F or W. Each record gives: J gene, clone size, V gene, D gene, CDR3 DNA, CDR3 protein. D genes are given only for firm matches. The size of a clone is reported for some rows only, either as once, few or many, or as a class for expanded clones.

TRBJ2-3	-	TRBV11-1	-	TGTGCCAGCAGCTTAGAGACAGTTTCTAGCACAGATACGCAGTATTTT	CASSLETVSSTDTQYF
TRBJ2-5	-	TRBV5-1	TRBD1	TGCGCCAGCAGCTTGGTCGCCCAGGGACAGACACCGGAGACCCAGTACTTC	CASSLVAQGQTPETQYF
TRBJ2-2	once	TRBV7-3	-	TGTGCCAGCAGCGTACAGGGTGGCACCGGGGAGCTGTTTTTT	CASSVQGGTGELFF
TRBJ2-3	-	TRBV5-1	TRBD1	TGCGCCAGCGGATCAACAGGGGGAGGCACAGATACGCAGTATTTT	CASGSTGGGTDTQYF
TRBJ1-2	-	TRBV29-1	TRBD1	TGCAGCGTTGAAACAGGGGGCCGGGGCTATGGCTACACCTTC	CSVETGGRGYGYTF
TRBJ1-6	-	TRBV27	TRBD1	TGTGCCAGCAGTCGGACAGGGGATTCACCCCTCCACTTT	CASSRTGDSPLHF
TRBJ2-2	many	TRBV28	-	TGTGCCAGCAGCGTTGGGACTGCTGGAGGCGGGGAGCTGTTTTTT	CASSVGTAGGGELFF
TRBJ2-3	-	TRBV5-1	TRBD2	TGCGCCAGCAGCTCTCCACCGGGACTAGCGGGGGGGATAAGCACAGATACGCAGTATTTT	CASSSPPGLAGGISTDTQYF
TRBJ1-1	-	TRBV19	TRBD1	TGTGCCAGTACCTTAAACAGGGGGCGTGTGAACACTGAAGCTTTCTTT	CASTLNRGRVNTEAFF
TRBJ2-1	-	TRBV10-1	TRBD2	TGCGCCAGCAGTGAGTCGATAATTGACGGGGGGGACCACAATGAGCAGTTCTTC	CASSESIIDGGDHNEQFF
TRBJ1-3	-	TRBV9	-	TGTGCCAGCAGCGTAGAGGGGCCCAACTCTGGAAACACCATATATTTT	CASSVEGPNSGNTIYF